The 22 T cell receptor beta chains below all came from one sample that was sequenced in a study of tumor and adjacent non-tumor tissue in lung cancer. Three rounds of nested PCR, following a modified ARM-PCR protocol, produced the TCRbeta library. A single record per CDR3 protein comes from TCRdb applying MiXCR to the multiplex PCR reads. The profile shows 90,000 to 120,000 distinct CDR3 sequences, around three fifths of them singletons. RNA was extracted from bulk tissue without any cell sorting. Distant lung tissue was collected more than 3 cm away from the tumor edge. Sequenced input: distant non-tumor lung tissue. The receptors were sampled from a man younger than 45 with non-small cell lung cancer.

V usage is TRBV20-1 and J usage is TRBJ2-7; TRBD2 matches 8 bases. After removal of 2 bases from V and 2 bases from J, the junction contained 8 bases not matched to a gene. Germline lookup yields CDR1 DFQATT and CDR2 SNEGSKA (reference sequence). The CDR3 is made up of 15 amino acids. CDR3 in amino acids: CSARRAGASTYEQYF. As DNA, the CDR3 is TGCAGTGCTAGAAGAGCGGGAGCATCCACCTACGAGCAGTACTTC.

Points on this clonotype: A read error is possible here, since a much larger clone lies one base away. This sequence joins TRBV12-3 or TRBV12-4 and TRBJ2-7; D remains unclear. The CDR3 loop spans 12 amino acids. Trimming cost V 4 bases and J 6 bases, with 10 bases left between them. Written as DNA, the CDR3 is TGTGCCAGCAGTTCGATAGGGCTCGAGCAGTACTTC. Its protein product is CASSSIGLEQYF.

On this clonotype: A clone one base away is much larger, so this may be a read error. This sequence joins TRBV4-1 and TRBJ2-5; TRBD2 aligns across 13 bases. The CDR3 is 19 residues long. Per the germline V gene, CDR1 is MGHRA and CDR2 is YSYEKL. The CDR3 DNA sequence: TGCGCCAGCAGTCCACGCGGACTAGCGGGAGAGCCGCCCCAAGAGTCCCAGTACTTC. Residues: CASSPRGLAGEPPQESQYF.

Worth noting for this clonotype: Relative to the germline gene, one junction end is altered; a read error may explain this. The rearrangement links TRBV30 to TRBJ2-7, with 9 bases matching TRBD1. The CDR3 consists of 13 residues. CDR1 is GTSNPN, CDR2 SVGIG, per germline (reference sequence). CDR3 coding DNA: TGTGCCTGGAGTATGGGACAGGGCTACAAGCAGTACTTC. Translated, it gives CAWSMGQGYKQYF.

This clonotype was detected only once. The germline gene is not matched at one end of the junction; a read error may be the cause. V gene TRBV20-1 combines with J gene TRBJ2-3; TRBD1 agrees at 10 bases. The CDR3 runs to 15 residues. Germline-derived CDR1 and CDR2 are DFQATT and SNEGSKA (reference sequence). This CDR3 reads CSAISGQGVADTQYF. As DNA, the CDR3 is TGCAGTGCTATTTCCGGACAGGGGGTAGCAGATACACAGTATTTT.

For this clonotype: No conserved phenylalanine or tryptophan is present at the end of the CDR3, so a read error is the likely explanation. The V and J genes are TRBV11-1 and TRBJ2-3, with D maybe TRBD1 (5 bases). The CDR3 extends over 12 amino acids. V lost 9 bases and J lost 5, with 12 bases in between. Germline lookup yields CDR1 SGHAT and CDR2 FQDESV (reference sequence). CDR3 nucleotide sequence: TGTGCCAGTAGCCCAACAGGAGATACGCAGTATTCT. This gives the protein CASSPTGDTQYS.

With regard to this clonotype: No conserved phenylalanine or tryptophan is present at the end of the CDR3, so a read error is the likely explanation. The chain's CDR3 is CSVVEAPNEKLFI. CDR3 sequence (DNA): TGCAGCGTTGTGGAGGCGCCAAATGAAAAACTGTTTATT. This rearrangement joins TRBV29-1 to TRBJ1-4, with D uncertain. The CDR3 is 13 residues long. The V end was cut by 4 bases, the J end by 5 bases, with 11 bases between. Germline CDR1 is SQVTM and CDR2 is ANQGSEA.

The V and J genes are TRBV5-4 and TRBJ2-5; D unclear. With 0 bases removed from V and 5 bases from J, the gap between germline ends came to 8 bases. The CDR3 consists of 13 residues. Germline V lookup: CDR1 SGHNT, CDR2 YYREEE (reference sequence). DNA for the CDR3: TGTGCCAGCAGCTTGGCGGTATATGAGACCCAGTACTTC. Translation: CASSLAVYETQYF.

As concerns this clonotype: Sequence at one end of the junction differs from germline and may be a read error. The chain carries TRBV11-3 and TRBJ2-2; 10 bases agree with TRBD2. CDR3 size: 16 residues. Germline loops: CDR1 SGHNT, CDR2 YENEEA. This CDR3 is CANSSLAGELTGELFF. CDR3 in DNA: TGTGCCAACAGCTCCCTAGCGGGAGAGTTGACCGGGGAACTGTTTTTT.

Of note for this clonotype: Without the conserved terminal phenylalanine or tryptophan, this CDR3 likely stems from a read error. The V call is TRBV12-3 or TRBV12-4, the J call TRBJ1-2; D may be TRBD1 (5 bases). V lost 3 bases and J lost 4, with 9 bases in between. The CDR3 length is 13 residues. The CDR3 DNA reads TGTGCCAGCAGTTTCACAGGAGGCTATGGCTACACCTCC. Protein product: CASSFTGGYGYTS.

In regard to this clonotype: A much larger clone lies one base from this, so it may be a read error. The genes are TRBV20-1 and TRBJ1-1; unclear D gene. The CDR3 length is 14 residues. Germline V CDR1 and CDR2: DFQATT, SNEGSKA (reference sequence). The V and J ends lost 1 base and 2 bases respectively, with 11 bases between them. The CDR3 spells CSARGPAENTEAFF. In DNA form, the CDR3 reads TGCAGTGCTAGAGGCCCTGCAGAAAACACTGAAGCTTTCTTT.

Worth noting for this clonotype: The conserved final phenylalanine or tryptophan is absent from the CDR3, which likely points to a read error. It is unclear where the CDR3 begins or ends on the DNA, so no DNA is shown, and the CDR3 is as TCRdb lists it. The rearrangement links TRBV29-1 to TRBJ2-7; the DNA was not used to check the table's D call, TRBD1. Germline V gene data show CDR1 as SQVTM and CDR2 as ANQGSEA. Termini included, the CDR3 measures 12 amino acids. CDR3 sequence reads: CSVQGSGREQYL.

A word on this clonotype: The junction and the germline gene differ at one end; a read error may be behind it. The chain recombines TRBV5-5 with TRBJ2-3; TRBD2 aligns across 11 bases. The CDR3 length is 16 residues. CDR1 is SGHKS and CDR2 is YYEKEE in the germline V gene (reference sequence). CDR3 protein: CTSSLELAGGRDTQYF. In DNA form, the CDR3 reads TGTACCAGCAGCTTGGAGCTAGCGGGGGGACGAGATACGCAGTATTTT.

About this clonotype: A much larger clone differs from this one at a single base, so this may be a read error. CDR3 region: CASSPGTGVSELYF. The CDR3 DNA is TGTGCCAGCAGCCCCGGGACAGGAGTTTCGGAGCTGTACTTC. V gene TRBV6-2 or TRBV6-3 combines with J gene TRBJ2-7; 8 bases are shared with TRBD1. Germline V gene sequence: CDR1 MNHEY, CDR2 SVGEGT. The CDR3 is made up of 14 amino acids.

Remarks on this clonotype: This CDR3 fails to terminate in the conserved phenylalanine or tryptophan, so it likely reflects a read error. J is TRBJ2-3 and V is TRBV11-1, with TRBD2 matching 10 bases. There are 14 residues in the CDR3. The V gene's germline CDR1 is SGHAT and CDR2 FQDESV (reference sequence). The CDR3: CASGFLAGEDTQYS. CDR3 sequence (DNA): TGTGCCAGCGGCTTCCTAGCGGGGGAAGATACGCAGTATTCT.

Note on this clonotype: This may arise from a read error, as a much more abundant clone is one base away. This sequence joins TRBV20-1 and TRBJ1-1; 10 positions match TRBD1. Germline values: CDR1 DFQATT, CDR2 SNEGSKA (reference sequence). The CDR3 has 15 amino acids. The V gene end was trimmed by 1 base and the J gene end by 3 bases; junction bases not matched to a gene: 5. CDR3 loop: CSARGRTGGDTEAFF. For the CDR3, the DNA is TGCAGTGCTAGAGGTAGGACAGGGGGGGACACTGAAGCTTTCTTT.

With regard to this clonotype: A much larger clone lies one base from this, so it may be a read error. The chain uses TRBV4-1 and TRBJ1-1, with TRBD1 as a possible D gene (6 bases). This CDR3 spans 14 amino acids. V lost 5 bases, J lost 2 bases, and 12 bases lay in between. In germline, CDR1 is MGHRA, CDR2 YSYEKL. The CDR3 loop is CASSNPDSNTEAFF. CDR3 bases: TGCGCCAGCAGCAACCCGGACAGTAACACTGAAGCTTTCTTT.

The V and J genes are TRBV11-2 and TRBJ2-7; D call uncertain. The CDR3 length is 14 residues. Per the germline V gene, CDR1 is SGHAT and CDR2 is FQNNGV. CDR3 amino acids: CDSSPDSGSYEQYV. DNA for the CDR3: TGTGACAGCAGCCCCGACTCCGGTTCCTACGAGCAGTACGTC.

On this clonotype itself: One end of the junction fails to match germline, which may point to a read error. This rearrangement joins TRBV4-3 to TRBJ1-6, with D unclear. The CDR3 contains 15 residues. Germline V gene lookup returns CDR1 LGHNA and CDR2 YSLEER. The CDR3 is CACSQEGTEDSPLHF. The CDR3 DNA reads as TGCGCCTGCAGCCAAGAGGGAACAGAAGATTCACCCCTCCACTTT.

The table lists this clonotype with a count of one. An end of the junction does not agree with germline; a read error may underlie this. This sequence joins TRBV20-1 and TRBJ2-6, with a tentative D call TRBD2 (5 bases). This CDR3 comprises 15 residues. Germline V gene lookup returns CDR1 DFQATT and CDR2 SNEGSKA (reference sequence). DNA for the CDR3: TGCAGTACTAGGGATCTATTATCTGGGGCCAACGTCCTGACTTTC. This encodes CSTRDLLSGANVLTF.

Concerning this clonotype itself: A junction end diverges from the germline sequence, so it may reflect a read error. V is TRBV12-3 or TRBV12-4 and J is TRBJ2-6; D not resolved. The CDR3 is 14 amino acids. In DNA form, the CDR3 reads TGTGTCAGCAGTTTAGGCTCTGGGGCCAACGTCCTGACTTTC. Residues: CVSSLGSGANVLTF.

On this clonotype itself: A much larger clone differs by one base, so this may be a read error. V is TRBV4-3 and J is TRBJ2-1; TRBD2 might be the D (5 bases). Trimming removed 4 bases at V and 4 bases at J, with 14 bases between. From germline, CDR1 is LGHNA and CDR2 YSLEER. The CDR3 runs 15 residues. CDR3 nucleotide sequence: TGCGCCAGCAGCCCGACTAACGGGGATTACAATGAGCAGTTCTTC. Its protein product is CASSPTNGDYNEQFF.